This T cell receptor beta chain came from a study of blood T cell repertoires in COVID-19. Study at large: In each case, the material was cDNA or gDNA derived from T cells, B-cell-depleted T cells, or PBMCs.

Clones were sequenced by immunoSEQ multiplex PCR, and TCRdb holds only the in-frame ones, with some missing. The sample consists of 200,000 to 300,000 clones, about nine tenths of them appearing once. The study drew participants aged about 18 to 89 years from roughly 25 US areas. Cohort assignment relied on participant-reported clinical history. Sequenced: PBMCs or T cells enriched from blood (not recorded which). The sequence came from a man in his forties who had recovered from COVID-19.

In DNA, the CDR3 is TGTGCCAGCAGCTTTACAGACTCTCGGAGGGAAAAACTGTTTTTT. This gives the protein CASSFTDSRREKLFF. V and J are TRBV5-6 and TRBJ1-4; D is unresolved. The CDR3 totals 15 residues. Trimming took 2 bases from V and 8 from J, leaving 16 bases between them. The V gene's germline CDR1 is SGHDT and CDR2 YYEEEE.